Listed below are T cell receptor beta chains from one sample, sequenced in a study of cytomegalovirus exposure and HLA in healthy donors. Assay: immunoSEQ multiplex PCR; the TCRdb copy retains only in-frame clones and omits some. Of tens of thousands of clones listed, around three fifths are singletons. Sample: PBMCs. These receptors came from a woman between 35 and 50 years old in good health and CMV-seropositive. Both conserved end residues are trimmed from each CDR3.

J,V,CDR3
TRBJ2-5,TRBV4-3,ASADRAAGEQY
TRBJ2-3,TRBV7-9,ASSIGVADTDTQY
TRBJ2-1,TRBV7-9,ASSFSGGYNEQF
TRBJ2-6,TRBV29-1,SVRQGAGANVLT
TRBJ2-3,TRBV13,ASSQARETDTQY
TRBJ2-1,TRBV4-1,ASSLGLAGRYSNEQF
TRBJ2-2,TRBV7-3,ASSSPRQHNTGELF
TRBJ2-7,TRBV7-2,ASSPWTGGSLEQY
TRBJ2-5,TRBV5-1,ASSPGTVQETQY
TRBJ2-1,TRBV6-1,ASSATSSSYNEQF
TRBJ2-7,TRBV27,ASSSSGTSGLRQY
TRBJ2-6,TRBV10-3,AISEGTGIGANVLT
TRBJ2-1,TRBV30,AWSAGGGEF
TRBJ2-2,TRBV7-2,ASGRGRASSGGELF
TRBJ2-7,TRBV4-3,ASSQEREYEQY
TRBJ1-2,TRBV28,ATTVGAYGYT
TRBJ2-1,TRBV14,ASSHPGRRDNEQF
TRBJ2-1,TRBV11-2,ASSLGGSYSYNEQF
TRBJ1-4,TRBV28,ASSSRQGWEKLF
TRBJ1-1,TRBV18,ASLTGVNTEAF
TRBJ1-1,TRBV19,ASRLETTGMNTEAF
TRBJ2-7,TRBV6-1,ASSGPDRVNYEQY
TRBJ2-5,TRBV19,ASSTGIEETQY
TRBJ2-1,TRBV20-1,SAPTRGEQF
TRBJ2-3,TRBV10-2,ASSDGLAGADTQY
TRBJ1-1,TRBV4-2,ASSQRTSGQGNTEAF
TRBJ2-7,TRBV2,ASSDIAGLNGLHEQY
TRBJ2-1,TRBV5-4,ASSLFSGFNEQF
TRBJ1-1,TRBV28,ASSLGGQGRAEAF
TRBJ2-1,TRBV11-3,ASSKAGGPYNEQF
TRBJ1-1,TRBV7-6,ASSLVAGDTEAF
TRBJ2-3,TRBV11-2,ASSLAGRPSTDTQY
TRBJ2-1,TRBV7-6,ASSAAGAGVGNEQF
TRBJ2-2,TRBV7-2,ASSQTSGELF
TRBJ1-6,TRBV6-1,ASSETGGYNSPLH
TRBJ1-2,TRBV11-2,ASTPVQGKYGYT
TRBJ2-1,TRBV27,ASSLLSTSGSSYNEQF
TRBJ2-7,TRBV19,ASSIDSGGRSYEQY
TRBJ2-2,TRBV6-6,ASSSGTSGTTGELF
TRBJ1-4,TRBV6-1,ASSFRGRDEKLF
TRBJ2-7,TRBV27,ASSLLEASGRPHEQY
TRBJ1-1,TRBV7-6,ASSLGQGRTEAF
TRBJ1-2,TRBV10-3,AISEFTGTGMSYT
TRBJ1-2,TRBV5-1,ASSLESGGWYGYT
TRBJ1-4,TRBV6-5,ASSLTGKGEKLF
TRBJ1-5,TRBV6-1,ASVQGPSENQPQH